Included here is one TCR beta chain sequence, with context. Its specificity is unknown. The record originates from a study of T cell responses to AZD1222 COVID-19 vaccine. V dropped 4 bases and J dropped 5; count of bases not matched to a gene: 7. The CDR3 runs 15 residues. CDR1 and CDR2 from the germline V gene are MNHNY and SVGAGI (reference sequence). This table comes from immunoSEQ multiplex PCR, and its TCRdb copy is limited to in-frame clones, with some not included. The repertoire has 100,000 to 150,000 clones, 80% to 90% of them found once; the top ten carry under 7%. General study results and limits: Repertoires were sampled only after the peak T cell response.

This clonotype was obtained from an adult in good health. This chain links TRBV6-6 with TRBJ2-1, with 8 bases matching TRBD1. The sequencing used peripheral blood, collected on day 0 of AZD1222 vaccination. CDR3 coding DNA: TGTGCCAGCAGTTTTGACAGGGGAAGGAACAATGAGCAGTTCTTC. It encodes CASSFDRGRNNEQFF.